Here is one T cell receptor (beta chain) with its context. This specimen belongs to a study of blood T cell repertoires in COVID-19. Study at large: Sites in the United States, Italy and Spain provided acute and convalescent COVID-19 samples. PBMCs, B-cell-depleted T cells, or T cells provided the cDNA or gDNA that made up the material.

Authors' analysis steps: Nucleated cell counts were estimated from reference gene primer amplification. The data were produced by immunoSEQ multiplex PCR, yet TCRdb's version contains in-frame clones alone and is incomplete. That table is the source of V, J and clone size, and D and trimming were worked out from the DNA. The sample contains about 150,000 clones, about 88% of which appear only once. The length of the CDR3 is 14 residues. CDR1 and CDR2 (germline): LGHNA, YNFKEQ. Germline trimming cut 4 bases from V and 3 bases from J; bases unmatched to any gene: 6. Sequenced material: peripheral blood. The receptor's source is an older woman with acute or convalescent COVID-19. The rearrangement joins TRBV4-2 to TRBJ2-7; 7 nucleotides agree with TRBD1. CDR3 nucleotide sequence: TGTGCCAGCAGCCCTTACAGGGGCATCTACGAGCAGTACTTC. It translates to CASSPYRGIYEQYF.